This T cell receptor beta chain was sequenced for a study of blood T cells in healthy people across ages. A second PCR, run for about 7 to 11 cycles, used a sample-barcoded 5' primer plus a J-beta primer mix. TCRdb redid the calling of the 5' RACE reads with MiXCR, one entry per CDR3 protein. This table has 800,000 to 950,000 distinct CDR3 sequences, roughly 50% appearing once. The CDR3 consists of 19 residues. Germline V lookup: CDR1 DFQATT, CDR2 SNEGSKA (reference sequence). The V segment lost 4 bases and the J segment 0 bases; nucleotides outside the gene matches: 14. This TCR came from a man in his thirties or forties in good health. This chain uses TRBV20-1 with TRBJ2-4, with 11 nucleotides matching TRBD2. The sequenced sample was blood. The CDR3 reads CSATPKVTSGVLAKNIQYF. The CDR3 nucleotides read TGCAGTGCTACCCCAAAGGTGACTAGCGGGGTTCTAGCCAAAAACATTCAGTACTTC.